The 13 T cell receptor beta chains below come from one sample, sequenced in a study of T cells in localized non-small cell lung cancer. Libraries were prepared by immunoSEQ multiplex PCR; TCRdb keeps only in-frame clonotypes and omits some of them. Altogether some 25,000 clones are present, more than 85% being singletons, with the ten largest covering approximately 3.9%. Sequencing used peripheral blood, obtained before any cancer treatment. The source is a female donor aged 60 or older with stage II squamous cell lung carcinoma.

The CDR3 nucleotides read TGTGCCACCAGCAGAGGGGGGACAGCAGAGCAGTTCTTC. It codes for CATSRGGTAEQFF. The chain is built from TRBV15 and TRBJ2-1, with TRBD1 matching 7 bases. V was pared by 1 base and J by 10 bases, with 4 bases of the junction left unmatched. Germline V gene data show CDR1 as LNHNV and CDR2 as YYDKDF (reference sequence). This CDR3 is 13 amino acids long. The entire variable domain, with the rest obtained from reference TRBV15 and TRBJ2-1, is as follows: DAMVIQNPRYQVTQFGKPVTLSCSQTLNHNVMYWYQQKSSQAPKLLFHYYDKDFNNEADTPDNFQSRRPNTSFCFLDIRSPGLGDTAMYLCATSRGGTAEQFFGPGTRLTVL.

This clone has only one observation. The chain carries TRBV9 and TRBJ2-2; 9 positions match TRBD1. CDR3 size: 15 residues. V lost 4 bases and J lost 7; bases outside the gene matches: 8. CDR1 and CDR2 from the germline V gene are SGDLS and YYNGEE. CDR3 DNA: TGTGCCAGCAGCAGACAGGGGGGTTATGGCGGGGAGCTGTTTTTT. It yields the protein CASSRQGGYGGELFF.

The chain joins TRBV30 to TRBJ1-2; TRBD1 is a possible D gene (5 bases). The CDR3 covers 12 residues. The V gene's germline CDR1 is GTSNPN and CDR2 SVGIG (reference sequence). With 4 bases removed from V and 4 bases from J, the gap between germline ends came to 10 bases. The CDR3 protein is CAWKDSSYGYTF. For the CDR3, the DNA is TGTGCCTGGAAAGACAGTTCCTATGGCTACACCTTC.

J is TRBJ1-5 and V is TRBV6-1; D is undetermined. The CDR3 covers 15 residues. Trimming removed 1 base at V and 3 bases at J, with 10 bases between. Germline V gives CDR1 MNHNS, CDR2 SASEGT. This chain's CDR3 is CASSEVHSSNQPQHF. Here the CDR3 DNA reads TGTGCCAGCAGTGAAGTTCACAGTTCCAATCAGCCCCAGCATTTT.

The V gene is TRBV4-3, the J gene TRBJ2-3, with D unresolved. V was trimmed by 1 base and J by 2 bases, leaving 10 bases between them. Germline V gene sequence: CDR1 LGHNA, CDR2 YSLEER. CDR3 size: 15 residues. For the CDR3, the DNA is TGCGCCAGCAGCCAAGTTGGGCAGTCCACAGATACGCAGTATTTT. Its translation is CASSQVGQSTDTQYF.

The genes are TRBV7-6 and TRBJ2-1, with 14 nucleotides matching TRBD2. This CDR3 contains 16 residues. J was trimmed by 10 bases and V by 4 bases; bases with no gene match: 9. Germline CDR1 reads SGHVS; CDR2 reads FNYEAQ. The CDR3 DNA sequence: TGTGCCAGCAGCTCCCGAGCGGGACTAGCGGGAGACGAGCAGTTCTTC. It yields the protein CASSSRAGLAGDEQFF.

The genes are TRBV18 and TRBJ2-2; D gene uncertain. Looked up from germline, CDR1 is KGHSH and CDR2 is LQKENI. V lost 3 bases and J 2 bases, leaving 13 bases between the germline ends. This CDR3 has 16 residues. The CDR3, as DNA: TGTGCCAGCTCACCGACCATCCTAGGAAACACCGGGGAGCTGTTTTTT. Translation gives CASSPTILGNTGELFF.

The CDR3 region has the DNA TGTGCCAGCAGTGAACCTTATAGGGCGGGCACAGATACGCAGTATTTT. Translated, it gives CASSEPYRAGTDTQYF. The chain couples TRBV6-1 to TRBJ2-3; no clear D. The CDR3 runs to 16 residues. V was pared by 2 bases and J by 1 base, with 13 bases between. Per the germline V gene, CDR1 is MNHNS and CDR2 is SASEGT.

The CDR3 DNA sequence: TGTGCCAGCAGCCTTGCCAGCGGGACAGATACGCAGTATTTT. Protein product: CASSLASGTDTQYF. The rearrangement links TRBV11-3 to TRBJ2-3; maybe TRBD2 (6 bases). Germline values: CDR1 SGHNT, CDR2 YENEEA. The CDR3 contains 14 residues. V gave up 5 bases and J gave up 3 bases, with 12 bases separating them.

The rearrangement links TRBV7-2 to TRBJ2-7; 7 bases align to TRBD1. V was pared by 5 bases and J by 2 bases, with 9 bases of the junction left unmatched. The CDR3 is 15 residues long. Germline-derived CDR1 and CDR2 are SGHTA and FQGNSA. CDR3 nucleotides: TGTGCCAGCAGCCTTGGGACAGTTTCCCCCTACGAGCAGTACTTC. Protein: CASSLGTVSPYEQYF.

This clone was detected only a few times. This rearrangement joins TRBV5-1 to TRBJ2-7; TRBD1 matches at 9 bases. From germline, CDR1 is SGHRS and CDR2 YFSETQ. J gave up 2 bases and V 0 bases, and 3 bases lay outside the gene matches. This CDR3 comprises 15 residues. The CDR3 loop reads CASSLGQGGTYEQYF. In nucleotides, the CDR3 is TGCGCCAGCAGCTTGGGACAGGGGGGGACCTACGAGCAGTACTTC.

The genes are TRBV10-2 and TRBJ2-7; 11 bases are a match to TRBD2. The V and J ends lost 2 bases and 6 bases, in that order; junction bases with no gene match: 6. The CDR3 runs to 15 residues. CDR1 and CDR2 (germline): WSHSY, SAAADI. In nucleotides, the CDR3 is TGCGCCAGCAGTGAGGCACCGGGACTAGCGGCCGAGCAGTACTTC. It encodes CASSEAPGLAAEQYF.

The chain couples TRBV6-5 to TRBJ2-5; D remains unclear. Trimming cost V 0 bases and J 4 bases, with 12 bases left between them. Germline CDR1 reads MNHEY; CDR2 reads SVGAGI. The CDR3 runs to 15 residues. The CDR3 loop is CASSYSTLAAETQYF. CDR3 in DNA: TGTGCCAGCAGTTACTCGACGTTAGCAGCAGAGACCCAGTACTTC.